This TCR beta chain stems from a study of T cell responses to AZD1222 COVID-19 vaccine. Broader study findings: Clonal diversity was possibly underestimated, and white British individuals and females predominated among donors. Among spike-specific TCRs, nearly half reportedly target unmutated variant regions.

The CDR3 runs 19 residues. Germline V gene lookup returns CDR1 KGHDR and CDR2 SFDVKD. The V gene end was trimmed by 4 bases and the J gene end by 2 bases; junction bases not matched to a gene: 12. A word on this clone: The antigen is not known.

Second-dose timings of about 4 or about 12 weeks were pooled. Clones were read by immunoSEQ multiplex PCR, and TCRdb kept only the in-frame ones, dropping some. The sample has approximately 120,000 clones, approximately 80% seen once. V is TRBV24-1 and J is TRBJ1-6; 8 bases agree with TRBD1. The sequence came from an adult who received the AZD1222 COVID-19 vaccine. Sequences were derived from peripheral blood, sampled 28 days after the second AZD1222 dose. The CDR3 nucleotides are TGTGCCACCAGTGACCCCCCCTGGCGGACAGGGACCTATAATTCACCCCTCCACTTT. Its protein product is CATSDPPWRTGTYNSPLHF.